The present T cell receptor beta chain was sequenced within a study of T cell repertoires in cytomegalovirus infection. Study-level points and caveats: Totalled public TCR beta family frequency picked out people who carried CMV plus the relevant HLA.

TCRdb independently ran MiXCR on the reads; one entry per CDR3 protein. The sample has around 440,000 distinct CDR3 sequences, about 11% seen once. The CDR3 totals 13 residues. V shed 6 bases and J shed 4 bases, with 10 bases lying between them. From germline, CDR1 is SGHTA and CDR2 FQGTGA. This clonotype was observed at least ten times. The target antigen is unknown. Sequencing was performed on PBMCs. V gene TRBV7-3 combines with J gene TRBJ2-1, with D possibly matching TRBD2 (6 bases). This TCR came from a human donor in good health (CMV status not recorded). Some clones in this sample may be carry-over from other donors' samples. Here the CDR3 reads CASSYGTYNEQFF. CDR3 sequence (DNA): TGTGCCAGCAGTTATGGGACTTACAATGAGCAGTTCTTC.